The 17 T cell receptor beta chains below were found in one sample sequenced in a study of T cell responses to AZD1222 COVID-19 vaccine. Profiled with immunoSEQ multiplex PCR; TCRdb holds only in-frame clones, not every one. The sample yields 150,000 or so clones, about 91% seen once. Sequenced here: peripheral blood, sampled on day 0 of AZD1222 vaccination. These receptors originate from an adult in good health.

The chain couples TRBV9 to TRBJ2-7, with TRBD1 as a possible D gene (7 bases). This CDR3 region has 14 residues. Germline lookup yields CDR1 SGDLS and CDR2 YYNGEE. V was shortened by 0 bases and J by 3 bases, with 10 bases between the two germline ends. The DNA of the CDR3 is TGTGCCAGCAGCGTAGACCAGGGGGGCTACGAGCAGTACTTC. Translated: CASSVDQGGYEQYF.

The CDR3 loop is CASSFDRDQPQHF. In DNA form, the CDR3 reads TGTGCCAGCAGCTTTGACAGGGATCAGCCCCAGCATTTT. The V call is TRBV3-1 (or the pseudogene TRBV3-2), the J call TRBJ1-5; 7 nucleotides line up with TRBD1. The CDR3 is 13 amino acids. V was clipped by 5 bases and J by 5 bases; unmatched bases: 3. CDR1 and CDR2 (germline): LGHDT, YNNKEL (reference sequence).

This clone has just a few counts. The V and J genes are TRBV11-2 and TRBJ2-7; 7 bases align to TRBD1. Germline V gene lookup returns CDR1 SGHAT and CDR2 FQNNGV. The V segment lost 3 bases and the J segment 5 bases; nucleotides outside the gene matches: 7. This CDR3 has 14 residues. In DNA, the CDR3 is TGTGCCAGCAGCTTGGGGGACAGAGACCACGAGCAGTACTTC. Encoded protein: CASSLGDRDHEQYF.

CDR3 coding DNA: TGTGCCAGCAGCTTGGGGACAGAGGAATCCTACGAGCAGTACTTC. Encoded protein: CASSLGTEESYEQYF. This chain joins TRBV5-5 and TRBJ2-7, with a tentative D call TRBD1 (6 bases). The CDR3 is made up of 15 amino acids. Trimming removed 0 bases from V and 1 base from J, with 11 bases in between. Germline CDR1 reads SGHKS; CDR2 reads YYEKEE (reference sequence).

The rearrangement joins TRBV29-1 to TRBJ2-1, with TRBD1 matching 10 bases. The CDR3 is 15 amino acids. J was trimmed by 3 bases and V by 1 base; bases with no gene match: 3. Looked up from germline, CDR1 is SQVTM and CDR2 is ANQGSEA. Here the CDR3 DNA reads TGCAGCGTTGAAGGGGACAGGGGAAACTACAATGAGCAGTTCTTC. Residues: CSVEGDRGNYNEQFF.

The J gene is TRBJ1-5, the V gene TRBV6-2 or TRBV6-3; D gene uncertain. Germline V gives CDR1 MNHEY, CDR2 SVGEGT. The CDR3 runs 15 residues. With 2 bases removed from V and 7 bases from J, the gap between germline ends came to 15 bases. The DNA for the CDR3 is TGTGCCAGCAGTTACGCCTCAGGCAATGGCCAGCCCCAGCATTTT. Residues: CASSYASGNGQPQHF.

The CDR3 is CASSIARGYNEQFF. The CDR3 bases are TGTGCCAGCAGCATCGCGCGGGGCTACAATGAGCAGTTCTTC. V gene TRBV5-6 combines with J gene TRBJ2-1; D possibly corresponds to TRBD2 (6 bases). V was shortened by 4 bases and J by 3 bases, with 11 bases between the two germline ends. Looked up from germline, CDR1 is SGHDT and CDR2 is YYEEEE. This CDR3 contains 14 residues. Filled out from reference TRBV5-6 and TRBJ2-1, the complete variable domain reads DAGVTQSPTHLIKTRGQQVTLRCSPKSGHDTVSWYQQALGQGPQFIFQYYEEEERQRGNFPDRFSGHQFPNYSSELNVNALLLGDSALYLCASSIARGYNEQFFGPGTRLTVL.

V is TRBV6-6 and J is TRBJ1-4, with 9 bases aligning to TRBD1. J was trimmed by 2 bases and V by 5 bases; bases with no gene match: 3. This CDR3 spans 15 amino acids. Per the germline V gene, CDR1 is MNHNY and CDR2 is SVGAGI (reference sequence). CDR3 nucleotides: TGTGCCAGCAGTAAACAGGGGGCTACTAATGAAAAACTGTTTTTT. This codes for CASSKQGATNEKLFF.

The chain is built from TRBV10-3 and TRBJ2-7; possibly TRBD1 for D (5 bases). The germline V gene has CDR1 ENHRY and CDR2 SYGVKD. The CDR3 totals 14 residues. Trimming took 10 bases from V and 0 from J, leaving 16 bases between them. The DNA of the CDR3 is TGTGCCACCACGGTGGACACCCCCTCCTACGAGCAGTACTTC. Translation gives CATTVDTPSYEQYF.

The chain employs TRBV9 and TRBJ2-2, with a possible D match to TRBD2 (5 bases). Between the trimmed V and J ends, which lost 0 bases and 2 bases, there was a span of 8 bases. The CDR3 totals 15 residues. Germline assignment: CDR1 SGDLS and CDR2 YYNGEE. The CDR3, as DNA: TGTGCCAGCAGCGTAGGGCGGACTAACACCGGGGAGCTGTTTTTT. Encoded protein: CASSVGRTNTGELFF.

This rearrangement joins TRBV4-1 to TRBJ2-1; TRBD2 might be the D (6 bases). Germline V gene sequence: CDR1 MGHRA, CDR2 YSYEKL. V shed 1 base and J shed 2 bases, with 15 bases lying between them. The CDR3 length is 17 residues. The CDR3 loop reads CASSQALGTLPYNEQFF. CDR3 sequence (DNA): TGCGCCAGCAGCCAAGCCTTGGGGACTCTTCCCTACAATGAGCAGTTCTTC.

The genes are TRBV18 and TRBJ2-7; D may be TRBD1 or TRBD2 (5 bases each). Trimming removed 3 bases at V and 2 bases at J, with 11 bases between. This CDR3 is 14 amino acids long. Looked up from germline, CDR1 is KGHSH and CDR2 is LQKENI. The CDR3 spells CASSPRDVAYEQYF. In DNA, the CDR3 is TGTGCCAGCTCACCTCGGGACGTGGCCTACGAGCAGTACTTC.

J is TRBJ2-1 and V is TRBV9; D remains ambiguous. Germline-derived CDR1 and CDR2 are SGDLS and YYNGEE. Between the trimmed V and J ends, which lost 3 bases and 0 bases, there was a span of 10 bases. The CDR3 has 15 amino acids. The CDR3 DNA reads as TGTGCCAGCAGCGAAGACGTGAGCTCCTACAATGAGCAGTTCTTC. Protein product: CASSEDVSSYNEQFF.

CDR3 nucleotide sequence: TGTGCCAGCAGCTTAACGGTGGGACTAGCTTGGACCGGGGAGCTGTTTTTT. Amino acids: CASSLTVGLAWTGELFF. This chain uses TRBV11-3 with TRBJ2-2, with TRBD2 matching 9 bases. CDR3 size: 17 residues. The germline V gene has CDR1 SGHNT and CDR2 YENEEA. V was pared by 2 bases and J by 5 bases, with 9 bases of the junction left unmatched.

V gene TRBV9 combines with J gene TRBJ1-1; D gene unclear. This CDR3 is built from 16 residues. CDR1 SGDLS and CDR2 YYNGEE come from the germline V gene. V was trimmed by 0 bases and J by 1 base, leaving 13 bases between them. Written as DNA, the CDR3 is TGTGCCAGCAGCGTAGGTATGTCGGCTTCGAACACTGAAGCTTTCTTT. Residues: CASSVGMSASNTEAFF.

The chain joins TRBV23-1 to TRBJ2-5; 14 bases fit TRBD2. TRBV23-1 belongs to the ORF category, with a function that is uncertain. With V trimmed by 1 base and J by 5 bases, 15 bases remained unmatched. CDR3 length equals 20 residues. The CDR3 loop reads CASSQLGLAGDGRPRETQYF. The CDR3 coding sequence is TGCGCCAGCAGTCAATTGGGACTAGCGGGAGATGGTCGCCCTCGGGAGACCCAGTACTTC.

J is TRBJ2-2 and V is TRBV3-1 (or the pseudogene TRBV3-2); a weak D match, TRBD1 (5 bases). V lost 1 base to trimming and J lost 7 bases, with 10 bases between them. CDR1 is LGHDT, CDR2 YNNKEL, per germline (reference sequence). The CDR3 loop spans 14 amino acids. DNA of the CDR3: TGTGCCAGCAGCCAAGTAAGGGGCGGCGGGGAGCTGTTTTTT. Encoded protein: CASSQVRGGGELFF.